Below are 32 T cell receptor beta chains sequenced from a single sample in a study of T cell responses to AZD1222 COVID-19 vaccine. Only in-frame clones appear in the TCRdb table, and some are missing; sequencing was by immunoSEQ multiplex PCR. The sample has roughly 100,000 clones, about nine tenths seen once. Sequenced here: peripheral blood, sampled on day 0 of AZD1222 vaccination. These receptors all come from an adult in good health.

This CDR3 reads CASSASSGSYGTDTQYF. CDR3 bases: TGCGCCAGCAGCGCATCTAGCGGGTCGTATGGCACAGATACGCAGTATTTT. The chain is built from TRBV5-1 and TRBJ2-3, with 8 bases identical to TRBD2. Germline loops: CDR1 SGHRS, CDR2 YFSETQ. This CDR3 spans 17 amino acids. V trimming: 4 bases; J trimming: 1 base; junction bases outside the gene matches: 11.

The chain uses TRBV14 and TRBJ2-7; the D is unclear. The V gene's germline CDR1 is SGHDN and CDR2 FVKESK. The CDR3 is 12 residues long. Between the trimmed V and J ends, which lost 4 bases and 6 bases, there was a span of 10 bases. Here the CDR3 DNA reads TGTGCCAGCAGCCGGTCGTCCACCGAGCAGTACTTC. This gives the protein CASSRSSTEQYF.

The rearrangement uses TRBV10-3 and TRBJ1-6; 9 nucleotides align to TRBD1. V lost 6 bases to trimming and J lost 10 bases; unmatched junction nucleotides: 13. The germline V gene has CDR1 ENHRY and CDR2 SYGVKD. The CDR3 has 16 residues. CDR3 protein: CAISPAVDRGGSPLHF. The CDR3, as DNA: TGTGCCATCAGCCCAGCCGTCGACAGGGGGGGGTCACCCCTCCACTTT.

The chain couples TRBV7-9 to TRBJ1-2; possible D gene TRBD1, 5 bases. The CDR3 runs 13 residues. CDR1 is SEHNR, CDR2 FQNEAQ, per germline (reference sequence). Trimming took 5 bases from V and 7 from J, leaving 14 bases between them. The CDR3 protein is CASSMSGTAGYTF. CDR3 DNA sequence: TGTGCCAGCAGCATGTCCGGGACCGCTGGCTACACCTTC.

This sequence joins TRBV5-1 and TRBJ2-4, with D possibly called TRBD1 or TRBD2 (6 bases each). CDR3 size: 14 residues. Germline CDR1 SGHRS, CDR2 YFSETQ. V lost 4 bases and J 10 bases, leaving 18 bases between the germline ends. This chain's CDR3 is CASSPGGQNRIQYF. CDR3 in DNA: TGCGCCAGCAGCCCCGGGGGACAAAATAGGATTCAGTACTTC. Supplemented by reference TRBV5-1 and TRBJ2-4, the full variable domain reads KAGVTQTPRYLIKTRGQQVTLSCSPISGHRSVSWYQQTPGQGLQFLFEYFSETQRNKGNFPGRFSGRQFSNSRSEMNVSTLELGDSALYLCASSPGGQNRIQYFGAGTRLSVL.

This clone showed up just once. The chain carries TRBV3-1 (or the pseudogene TRBV3-2) and TRBJ2-1; D gene ambiguous. CDR3 length equals 12 residues. V was cut by 4 bases and J by 4 bases, with 5 bases left in between. Germline values: CDR1 LGHDT, CDR2 YNNKEL (reference sequence). The CDR3 DNA follows: TGTGCCAGCAGCCGTGTATACAATGAGCAGTTCTTC. It encodes CASSRVYNEQFF.

The genes are TRBV9 and TRBJ1-1; D possibly corresponds to TRBD1 (5 bases). Trimming removed 0 bases from V and 4 bases from J, with 7 bases in between. The CDR3 runs to 13 residues. Germline loops: CDR1 SGDLS, CDR2 YYNGEE. The CDR3 reads CASSVEGVTEAFF. The CDR3 DNA is TGTGCCAGCAGCGTAGAAGGGGTCACTGAAGCTTTCTTT.

This rearrangement joins TRBV2 to TRBJ1-1, with TRBD1 matching over 7 bases. CDR3 length: 15 amino acids. CDR1 SNHLY and CDR2 FYNNEI come from the germline V gene. With 7 bases clipped from V and 3 bases from J, the junction kept 11 bases outside the gene matches. The CDR3: CASIPLQGVYTEAFF. The CDR3 bases are TGTGCCAGCATCCCTCTCCAGGGGGTTTACACTGAAGCTTTCTTT. Based on the CDR3 plus reference TRBV2 and TRBJ1-1, the full variable domain is EPEVTQTPSHQVTQMGQEVILRCVPISNHLYFYWYRQILGQKVEFLVSFYNNEISEKSEIFDDQFSVERPDGSNFTLKIRSTKLEDSAMYFCASIPLQGVYTEAFFGQGTRLTVV.

Of note for this clone: This same CDR3 is encoded by further DNA sequences in the sample. The chain joins TRBV7-9 to TRBJ2-2, with 7 bases fitting TRBD1. Germline V lookup: CDR1 SEHNR, CDR2 FQNEAQ (reference sequence). The CDR3 covers 13 residues. Trimming cost V 5 bases and J 6 bases; bases outside gene matches: 3. The CDR3 is CASSLTGPGELFF. The CDR3 DNA reads as TGTGCCAGCAGCCTGACAGGGCCCGGGGAGCTGTTTTTT.

CDR3 protein: CASSSLAGMKEQYF. The CDR3 bases are TGTGCCAGCAGTTCACTAGCGGGAATGAAAGAGCAGTACTTC. The V and J genes are TRBV27 and TRBJ2-7; TRBD2 agrees at 10 bases. The CDR3 extends over 14 amino acids. The J segment lost 7 bases and the V segment lost 4 bases, leaving 7 bases of the junction unmatched. Germline V lookup: CDR1 MNHEY, CDR2 SMNVEV (reference sequence).

This clone was seen only once. V and J are TRBV13 and TRBJ2-1; weak D call: TRBD2 (5 bases). V was clipped by 3 bases and J by 8 bases, with 14 bases between them. Germline V gives CDR1 PRHDT, CDR2 FYEKMQ (reference sequence). This CDR3 has 14 residues. The CDR3 bases are TGTGCCAGCAGCTTTTACACGGGGTTCGATGAGCAGTTCTTC. Translated: CASSFYTGFDEQFF.

The chain combines TRBV28 with TRBJ2-2; D may be TRBD2 (6 bases). Trimming pared 2 bases from V and 7 bases from J, leaving 17 bases between. The V gene's germline CDR1 is MDHEN and CDR2 SYDVKM. The CDR3 totals 16 residues. In nucleotides, the CDR3 is TGTGCCAGCAGTTTACTCTTGGAGGGCCGGGGCGGGGAGCTGTTTTTT. It yields the protein CASSLLLEGRGGELFF.

The chain recombines TRBV4-1 with TRBJ2-7; possible D gene TRBD2, 6 bases. Germline V CDR1 and CDR2: MGHRA, YSYEKL. Trimming stripped 1 base from V and 0 bases from J, with 13 bases between. CDR3 length: 16 amino acids. This CDR3 is CASSQVAATSSYEQYF. CDR3 nucleotides: TGCGCCAGCAGCCAAGTAGCGGCTACCTCCTCCTACGAGCAGTACTTC.

The V gene is TRBV28, the J gene TRBJ1-4, with D hard to call. V lost 7 bases and J 8 bases, leaving 14 bases between the germline ends. The germline V gene has CDR1 MDHEN and CDR2 SYDVKM. There are 13 residues in the CDR3. The CDR3 DNA follows: TGTGCCAGCAAGGGTAGGGCCGGAGAAAAACTGTTTTTT. Residues: CASKGRAGEKLFF.

The chain recombines TRBV19 with TRBJ1-1; 7 positions agree with TRBD1. The germline V gene has CDR1 LNHDA and CDR2 SQIVND (reference sequence). Losses at the gene ends were 7 bases for V and 6 bases for J; bases not matched to a gene: 11. This CDR3 spans 14 amino acids. CDR3 DNA: TGTGCCAGTACCCCGGGACAGTTCTTAGCTGAAGCTTTCTTT. Translation: CASTPGQFLAEAFF.

The gene calls are TRBV30 and TRBJ2-3; D call uncertain. Trimming took off 3 bases at V and 10 bases at J, with 20 bases between the two ends. Germline CDR1 reads GTSNPN; CDR2 reads SVGIG (reference sequence). The CDR3 is 14 amino acids. The CDR3, as DNA: TGTGCCTGGAGCTCCCCAGAGATTAGTAGGTCGCAGTATTTT. Its translation: CAWSSPEISRSQYF.

This chain links TRBV6-1 with TRBJ2-1; a possible D gene is TRBD1 (5 bases). Germline V gene sequence: CDR1 MNHNS, CDR2 SASEGT. Trimming left V 2 bases short and J 13 bases short, with 12 bases between. CDR3 length: 12 residues. CDR3 DNA: TGTGCCAGCAGTGAACTAGTGACAGAACAGTTCTTC. Translation gives CASSELVTEQFF.

This clone was seen once. The chain has TRBV6-1 and TRBJ1-4; tentative D call: TRBD1 (5 bases). The ends were cut back, 2 bases at V and 8 bases at J, with 9 bases in the middle. Germline V gene lookup returns CDR1 MNHNS and CDR2 SASEGT. The length of the CDR3 is 13 residues. This CDR3 is CASSEQGGEKLFF. The CDR3 nucleotides are TGTGCCAGCAGTGAACAGGGTGGCGAAAAACTGTTTTTT.

The rearrangement links TRBV24-1 to TRBJ2-2; 10 bases align to TRBD1. V lost 5 bases and J lost 4; bases outside the gene matches: 9. CDR1 is KGHDR and CDR2 is SFDVKD in the germline V gene. CDR3 size: 17 residues. The CDR3 DNA is TGTGCCACCAGTGCCCTGGGGGACAGGGGTAGCACCGGGGAGCTGTTTTTT. Amino acids: CATSALGDRGSTGELFF.

The chain employs TRBV9 and TRBJ1-1; possible D gene TRBD1, 5 bases. CDR1 is SGDLS, CDR2 YYNGEE, per germline. With 3 bases removed from V and 0 bases from J, the gap between germline ends came to 15 bases. The CDR3 spans 16 residues. The CDR3 sequence: CASSDGTDFMNTEAFF. DNA of the CDR3: TGTGCCAGCAGCGACGGGACGGATTTCATGAACACTGAAGCTTTCTTT.

The genes are TRBV7-3 and TRBJ1-6, with TRBD1 matching 10 bases. The length of the CDR3 is 22 residues. Trimming removed 4 bases from V and 7 bases from J; junction bases left unmatched: 25. From germline, CDR1 is SGHTA and CDR2 FQGTGA. The CDR3 is CASSWPKGFGDRGRYFNSPLHF. In DNA form, the CDR3 reads TGTGCCAGCAGCTGGCCGAAGGGGTTCGGGGACAGGGGTAGGTACTTCAATTCACCCCTCCACTTT.

The chain is built from TRBV4-2 and TRBJ1-2; possible D gene TRBD1, 6 bases. Per germline, CDR1 LGHNA and CDR2 YNFKEQ. V was pared by 0 bases and J by 5 bases, with 13 bases between. The CDR3 length is 15 residues. The CDR3 is CASSQELTQGYGYTF. CDR3 nucleotide sequence: TGTGCCAGCAGCCAAGAATTGACCCAGGGGTATGGCTACACCTTC.

The chain has TRBV7-2 and TRBJ2-1; 8 nucleotides agree with TRBD2. After removal of 6 bases from V and 3 bases from J, the junction contained 13 bases not matched to a gene. The germline gives CDR1 SGHTA, CDR2 FQGNSA. CDR3 length: 17 amino acids. The CDR3 here is CASSPNPGLAGYNEQFF. The CDR3 DNA reads TGTGCCAGCAGTCCAAACCCGGGGCTAGCGGGCTACAATGAGCAGTTCTTC.

The CDR3 protein is CASSIGRGPADTQYF. The CDR3, as DNA: TGTGCCAGTAGTATCGGGAGGGGGCCGGCAGATACGCAGTATTTT. The chain is built from TRBV19 and TRBJ2-3; perhaps TRBD2 as D (8 bases). Germline V gene sequence: CDR1 LNHDA, CDR2 SQIVND (reference sequence). The V end was cut by 3 bases, the J end by 4 bases, with 14 bases between. The CDR3 contains 15 residues.

V usage is TRBV3-1 (or the pseudogene TRBV3-2) and J usage is TRBJ1-5; 8 nucleotides line up with TRBD1. Germline CDR1 LGHDT, CDR2 YNNKEL (reference sequence). V lost 2 bases and J lost 3; bases outside the gene matches: 6. The CDR3 covers 16 residues. The DNA of the CDR3 is TGTGCCAGCAGCCAAACAGGGGGGCCCCTCAATCAGCCCCAGCATTTT. Translation: CASSQTGGPLNQPQHF.

CDR3 sequence: CASSRSGNGANVLTF. CDR3 sequence (DNA): TGTGCCAGCAGCCGTTCAGGGAATGGGGCCAACGTCCTGACTTTC. V gene TRBV5-6 combines with J gene TRBJ2-6; TRBD1 might be the D (5 bases). Germline V gives CDR1 SGHDT, CDR2 YYEEEE. Trimming cost V 4 bases and J 3 bases, with 11 bases left between them. This CDR3 contains 15 residues.

V is TRBV29-1 and J is TRBJ2-5; D tentatively reads TRBD1 or TRBD2 (6 bases each). The V end lost 2 bases, the J end lost 5 bases, and 18 bases lay between the germline ends. The CDR3 runs to 15 residues. CDR1 is SQVTM, CDR2 ANQGSEA, per germline. CDR3 sequence: CSVESWGAARETQYF. As DNA, the CDR3 is TGCAGCGTTGAATCCTGGGGGGCGGCTCGGGAGACCCAGTACTTC.

The rearrangement uses TRBV6-5 and TRBJ2-7, with D maybe TRBD1 (6 bases). V was pared by 2 bases and J by 1 base, with 12 bases between. The CDR3 runs 15 residues. Germline V gene data show CDR1 as MNHEY and CDR2 as SVGAGI. CDR3 loop: CASSYRGWGSYEQYF. CDR3 nucleotides: TGTGCCAGCAGTTACAGGGGGTGGGGATCCTACGAGCAGTACTTC.

For this clone: Other DNA sequences in the same sample also yield this CDR3. This chain joins TRBV5-1 and TRBJ2-7, with unresolved D. From germline, CDR1 is SGHRS and CDR2 YFSETQ. V was clipped by 3 bases and J by 0 bases, with 1 base between them. The CDR3 length is 11 residues. The CDR3 loop is CASSSSYEQYF. The CDR3 DNA sequence: TGCGCCAGCAGCTCCTCCTACGAGCAGTACTTC.

This chain uses TRBV7-9 with TRBJ1-4, with D tentatively TRBD1 (5 bases). CDR3 length: 15 residues. Germline V CDR1 and CDR2: SEHNR, FQNEAQ (reference sequence). Trimming shortened V by 1 base and J by 3 bases, and 9 bases separated the two germline ends. CDR3 amino acids: CASSLGGGPNEKLFF. As DNA, the CDR3 is TGTGCCAGCAGCTTAGGGGGCGGCCCTAATGAAAAACTGTTTTTT.

The chain employs TRBV5-1 and TRBJ2-3; 8 bases fit TRBD1. The germline V gene has CDR1 SGHRS and CDR2 YFSETQ. The junction had 6 bases not matched to a gene; V was cut back by 4 bases and J by 5 bases. The CDR3 runs 14 residues. In DNA, the CDR3 is TGCGCCAGCAGCGTCAGGGGGCGTGAAGATACGCAGTATTTT. Encoded protein: CASSVRGREDTQYF. The entire variable domain, with the rest obtained from reference TRBV5-1 and TRBJ2-3, is as follows: KAGVTQTPRYLIKTRGQQVTLSCSPISGHRSVSWYQQTPGQGLQFLFEYFSETQRNKGNFPGRFSGRQFSNSRSEMNVSTLELGDSALYLCASSVRGREDTQYFGPGTRLTVL.

This clone has only one observation. The V and J genes are TRBV5-6 and TRBJ1-2; maybe TRBD1 (6 bases). The ends were cut back, 1 base at V and 4 bases at J, with 11 bases in the middle. This CDR3 has 14 residues. Looked up from germline, CDR1 is SGHDT and CDR2 is YYEEEE. DNA for the CDR3: TGTGCCAGCAGCTTGATACAGGGAGGCTATGGCTACACCTTC. Translating it yields CASSLIQGGYGYTF.